What follows is one T cell receptor beta chain and its context. The target antigen is unknown. This entry belongs to a study of cytomegalovirus exposure and HLA in healthy donors. Across the study: Membership in the Caucasian-associated ancestry cluster was found for approximately 85% of roughly 400 genotyped donors.

Overall study results and limits: TRBV6-2, TRBV6-3 and some other V segments were unresolvable in 87-base-pair reads. Some 16,000 TCR beta sequences were associated with HLA alleles at 0.05 false discovery rate in a later analysis.

Trimming removed 1 base at V and 2 bases at J, with 5 bases between. Germline lookup yields CDR1 KGHSH and CDR2 LQKENI. This CDR3 contains 13 residues. It was with 60 Vbeta and 13 Jbeta primers that the PCR ran. Libraries were prepared by immunoSEQ multiplex PCR; TCRdb keeps only in-frame clonotypes and omits some of them. The table lists fewer than 200,000 clones, around 68% of them singletons. This receptor was taken from a middle-aged woman in good health and CMV-seropositive. What was sequenced was PBMCs. The chain is built from TRBV18 and TRBJ2-5; D call uncertain. CDR3 amino acids: CASSPLQQETQYF. DNA of the CDR3: TGTGCCAGCTCACCACTCCAACAAGAGACCCAGTACTTC.